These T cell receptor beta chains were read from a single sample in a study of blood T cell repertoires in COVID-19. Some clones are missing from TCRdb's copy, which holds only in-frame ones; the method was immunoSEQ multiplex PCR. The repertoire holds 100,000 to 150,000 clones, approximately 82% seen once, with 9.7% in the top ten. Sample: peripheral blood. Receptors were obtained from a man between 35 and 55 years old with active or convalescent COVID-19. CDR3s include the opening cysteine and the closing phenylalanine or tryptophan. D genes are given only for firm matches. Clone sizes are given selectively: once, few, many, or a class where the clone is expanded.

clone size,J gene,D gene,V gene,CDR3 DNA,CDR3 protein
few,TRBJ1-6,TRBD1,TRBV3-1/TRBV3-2,TGTGCCAGCAGCCAGGATTCAGGGGGCTATTCACCCCTCCACTTT,CASSQDSGGYSPLHF
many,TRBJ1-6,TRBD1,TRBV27,TGTGCCAGCGTACGACAGGGTGGGAATTCACCCCTCCACTTT,CASVRQGGNSPLHF
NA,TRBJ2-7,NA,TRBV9,TGTGCCAGCAGCTCCTCCTGGCAGTCCACCTACGAGCAGTACTTC,CASSSSWQSTYEQYF
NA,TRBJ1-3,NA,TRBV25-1,TGTGCCAGCAGTGAACCCGCTGGGCGCCCCTCTGGAAACACCATATATTTT,CASSEPAGRPSGNTIYF
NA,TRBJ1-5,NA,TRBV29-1,TGCAGCGTTGGTTCTCCAGGGGATCAGCCCCAGCATTTT,CSVGSPGDQPQHF
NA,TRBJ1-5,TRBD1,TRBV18,TGTGCCAGCTCGATGACAGGGGGTGGAAGCAATCAGCCCCAGCATTTT,CASSMTGGGSNQPQHF
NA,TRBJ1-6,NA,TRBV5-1,TGCGCCAGCAGCTTACAGGGATACCATAATTCACCCCTCCACTTT,CASSLQGYHNSPLHF
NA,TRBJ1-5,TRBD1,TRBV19,TGTGCCAGTAGTAGACTACAGGGGAGCAATCAGCCCCAGCATTTT,CASSRLQGSNQPQHF
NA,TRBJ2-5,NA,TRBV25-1,TGTGCCAGCAGTGAACCCTTGCAACGGGGAGAGACCCAGTACTTC,CASSEPLQRGETQYF
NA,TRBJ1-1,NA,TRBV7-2,TGTGCCAGCAGCTCCCAGGGAAAGAACACTGAAGCTTTCTTT,CASSSQGKNTEAFF
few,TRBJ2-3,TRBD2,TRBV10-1,TGCGCCAGCAGTGAGCAGAATAGCGGGGGGACAGATACGCAGTATTTT,CASSEQNSGGTDTQYF
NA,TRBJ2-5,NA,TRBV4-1,TGCGCCAGCAGCCAAGAAGATTCCGGACAGCCCCAAGAGACCCAGTACTTC,CASSQEDSGQPQETQYF
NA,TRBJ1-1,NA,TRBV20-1,TGCAGTGCTCGGACAGTCGCTGAAGCTTTCTTT,CSARTVAEAFF
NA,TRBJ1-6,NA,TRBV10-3,TGTGCCATCAGTGGGGGGGGAAGCGTATATAATTCACCCCTCCACTTT,CAISGGGSVYNSPLHF
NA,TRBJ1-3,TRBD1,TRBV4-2,TGTGCCAGCAGCCGTGGGAACGGGGACAGGGGAAACACCATATATTTT,CASSRGNGDRGNTIYF
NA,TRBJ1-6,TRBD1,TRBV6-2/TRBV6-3,TGTGCCAGCAGTACCACAGGGGAATGGTCACCCCTCCACTTT,CASSTTGEWSPLHF
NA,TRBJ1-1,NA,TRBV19,TGTGCCAGTAGTCTGCAGGGGCCGAACACTGAAGCTTTCTTT,CASSLQGPNTEAFF
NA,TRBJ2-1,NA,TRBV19,TGTGCCAGTAGTCCTATCCCGGGATACGACAATGAGCAGTTCTTC,CASSPIPGYDNEQFF
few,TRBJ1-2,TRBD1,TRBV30,TGTGCCTGGAGTCGAAGGACAGGGGGAGGTGGCTACACCTTC,CAWSRRTGGGGYTF
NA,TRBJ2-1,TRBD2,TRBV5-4,TGTGCCAGCAGCTTTAGCGGGGGGGCCGGTGAGCAGTTCTTC,CASSFSGGAGEQFF
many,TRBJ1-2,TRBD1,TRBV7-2,TGTGCCAGCAGCTTAGGGGGACAGCCTAACTATGGCTACACCTTC,CASSLGGQPNYGYTF
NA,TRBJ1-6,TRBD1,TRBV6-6,TGTGCCAGCAGTCCCCCGGACAGGGCCATCTCACCCCTCCACTTT,CASSPPDRAISPLHF
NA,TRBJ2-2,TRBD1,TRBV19,TGTGCCAGTAGTAGGGGACAGGGATATTTCACCGGGGAGCTGTTTTTT,CASSRGQGYFTGELFF
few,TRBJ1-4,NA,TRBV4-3,TGCGCCAGCAGCCATCCTACGTCAGGGAAAACTAATGAAAAACTGTTTTTT,CASSHPTSGKTNEKLFF
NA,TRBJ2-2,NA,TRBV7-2,TGTGCCAGCAGCTTAGATCCTACCGGGGAGCTGTTTTTT,CASSLDPTGELFF
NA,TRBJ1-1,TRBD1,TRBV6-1,TGTGCCAGCAGTGACGGGACAGGGAAGGACACTGAAGCTTTCTTT,CASSDGTGKDTEAFF
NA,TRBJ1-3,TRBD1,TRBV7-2,TGTGCCAGCAGCTTATCTGGGACAGCTAAGGGAAACACCATATATTTT,CASSLSGTAKGNTIYF
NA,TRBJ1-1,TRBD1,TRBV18,TGTGCCAGCTCACACTCGGGACAGGCCCGCTTT,CASSHSGQARF
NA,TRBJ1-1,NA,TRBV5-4,TGTGCCAGCAGCTTGGCCCGAGAGGTCCGGATGAACACTGAAGCTTTCTTT,CASSLAREVRMNTEAFF
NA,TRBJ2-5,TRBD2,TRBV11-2,TGTGCCAGCACCCAAGGAGCGGGGGTAGGCGAGACCCAGTACTTC,CASTQGAGVGETQYF
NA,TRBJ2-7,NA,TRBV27,TGTGCCAGCAGTTCCCTATCCCCCGTGCGGTACGAGCAGTACTTC,CASSSLSPVRYEQYF
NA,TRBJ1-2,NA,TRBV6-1,TGTGCCAGCAGTTCCTACTATGGCTACACCTTC,CASSSYYGYTF
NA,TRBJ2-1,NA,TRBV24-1,TGTGCCACCAGTGAAAGGGACAAGGGGAGCTCCTACAATGAGCAGTTCTTC,CATSERDKGSSYNEQFF
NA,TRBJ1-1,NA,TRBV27,TGTGCCAGCAGTTCCGGACAGCTAATGAACACTGAAGCTTTCTTT,CASSSGQLMNTEAFF
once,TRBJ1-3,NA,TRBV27,TGTGCCAGCGCCTGGGCTGGAGGAAACACCATATATTTT,CASAWAGGNTIYF
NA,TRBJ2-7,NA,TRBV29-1,TGCAGCGTTAACAGTGAAGAGCAGTACTTC,CSVNSEEQYF
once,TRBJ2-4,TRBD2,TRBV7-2,TGTGCCAGCAGCTTAAGCGGGGGGGCCAAAAACATTCAGTACTTC,CASSLSGGAKNIQYF
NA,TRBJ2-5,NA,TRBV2,TGTGCCAGCAATCGAGTAGGGGAAGAGACCCAGTACTTC,CASNRVGEETQYF
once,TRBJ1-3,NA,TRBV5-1,TGCGCCAGCAGCTTGGAGGGGCCCCCTGGAAACACCATATATTTT,CASSLEGPPGNTIYF
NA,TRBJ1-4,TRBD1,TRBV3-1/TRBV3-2,TGTGCCAGCAGCCAAGAAAAAGCGTACAGGGGTAATGAAAAACTGTTTTTT,CASSQEKAYRGNEKLFF
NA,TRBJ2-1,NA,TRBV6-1,TGTGCCAGCAGTGTTCTTACAGTGAGCTCCTACAATGAGCAGTTCTTC,CASSVLTVSSYNEQFF
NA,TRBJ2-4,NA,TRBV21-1,TGTGCCAGCAGCAAAGCGGGAGACCCCAAGCGAGGCATTCAGTACTTC,CASSKAGDPKRGIQYF
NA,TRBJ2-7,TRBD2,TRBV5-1,TGCGCCAGCAGCTTAGGCGGGACTAGCGGGTACGAGCAGTACTTC,CASSLGGTSGYEQYF